These T cell receptor beta chains were read from a single sample in a study of beta chain features in type 1 diabetes. Here immunoSEQ multiplex PCR was the method, and the copy in TCRdb shows in-frame clones only, minus some. The table has some 410,000 clones, roughly 13% seen once; the top ten hold less than 0.04%. Material: naive CD4+ T cells from blood. All receptors come from a man aged 30 to 39 in good health. Both conserved end residues are part of each CDR3. The D gene is left open where the match is weak. Size is omitted from some rows. Given values are once, few, many or a class for expanded clones.

CDR3 DNA: TGCGCCAGCAGCACAGACAGGGGAGGAGGGTACGAGCAGTACTTC; CDR3 protein: CASSTDRGGGYEQYF; clone size: few; D gene: TRBD1; J gene: TRBJ2-7; V gene: TRBV4-1
CDR3 DNA: TGTGCTAGTGGTTTGGTACGGTCCGCTGGGGATCAGCCCCAGCATTTT; CDR3 protein: CASGLVRSAGDQPQHF; clone size: -; D gene: -; J gene: TRBJ1-5; V gene: TRBV12-5
CDR3 DNA: TGTGCCAGCAAGAGGGGACAGAGCAATGAGCAGTTCTTC; CDR3 protein: CASKRGQSNEQFF; clone size: -; D gene: TRBD1; J gene: TRBJ2-1; V gene: TRBV6-5
CDR3 DNA: TGTGCCAGCAGTGAAGACAGTTACAATGAGCAGTTCTTC; CDR3 protein: CASSEDSYNEQFF; clone size: -; D gene: -; J gene: TRBJ2-1; V gene: TRBV6-5
CDR3 DNA: TGTGCCACTCGGGAGAGTCCCACTGAAGCTTTCTTT; CDR3 protein: CATRESPTEAFF; clone size: few; D gene: -; J gene: TRBJ1-1; V gene: TRBV6-6
CDR3 DNA: TGCGCCAGCAGCCAATTCGGCAGGGGTGCAGATACGCAGTATTTT; CDR3 protein: CASSQFGRGADTQYF; clone size: -; D gene: -; J gene: TRBJ2-3; V gene: TRBV4-1
CDR3 DNA: TGTGCCAGCAGCTTACCCGGAACCACCGGGGAGCTGTTTTTT; CDR3 protein: CASSLPGTTGELFF; clone size: few; D gene: -; J gene: TRBJ2-2; V gene: TRBV7-6
CDR3 DNA: TGTGCCTGGAATCTTACTGGAGCCGGGGAGCTGTTTTTT; CDR3 protein: CAWNLTGAGELFF; clone size: many; D gene: -; J gene: TRBJ2-2; V gene: TRBV30
CDR3 DNA: TGCGCCAGCAGCCAAGGGGGCGGTGGTTGGTCACCCCTCCACTTT; CDR3 protein: CASSQGGGGWSPLHF; clone size: -; D gene: -; J gene: TRBJ1-6; V gene: TRBV4-3
CDR3 DNA: TGTGCCAGCAGTGCTACAGGGCTTACCTACAATGAGCAGTTCTTC; CDR3 protein: CASSATGLTYNEQFF; clone size: few; D gene: -; J gene: TRBJ2-1; V gene: TRBV25-1
CDR3 DNA: TGTGCCAGCAGTGTCAGCGGGGGGACCTACGAGCAGTACTTC; CDR3 protein: CASSVSGGTYEQYF; clone size: few; D gene: TRBD2; J gene: TRBJ2-7; V gene: TRBV25-1
CDR3 DNA: TGTGCCAGCAGTGTCGGGACAGGGAACACAGATACGCAGTATTTT; CDR3 protein: CASSVGTGNTDTQYF; clone size: -; D gene: TRBD1; J gene: TRBJ2-3; V gene: TRBV2
CDR3 DNA: TGTGCCAGCAGCATGGGACAGGGCCTCGAGCAGTACTTC; CDR3 protein: CASSMGQGLEQYF; clone size: -; D gene: TRBD1; J gene: TRBJ2-7; V gene: TRBV7-9
CDR3 DNA: TGTGCCAGCAGCTTAGGGACAGTCTACAATGAGCAGTTCTTC; CDR3 protein: CASSLGTVYNEQFF; clone size: few; D gene: TRBD1; J gene: TRBJ2-1; V gene: TRBV5-6
CDR3 DNA: TGTGCCAGCAGCCAACCCCTTCTGGTGGCTAGCGGGACCACAGATACGCAGTATTTT; CDR3 protein: CASSQPLLVASGTTDTQYF; clone size: -; D gene: TRBD2; J gene: TRBJ2-3; V gene: TRBV7-2
CDR3 DNA: TGTGCCAGCAGCGTAGGTAGCGGGACCAGGGATGAGCAGTTCTTC; CDR3 protein: CASSVGSGTRDEQFF; clone size: -; D gene: TRBD2; J gene: TRBJ2-1; V gene: TRBV9
CDR3 DNA: TGTGCCAGCAGCGTAGGGACTAGTAGCACAGATACGCAGTATTTT; CDR3 protein: CASSVGTSSTDTQYF; clone size: -; D gene: TRBD2; J gene: TRBJ2-3; V gene: TRBV9
CDR3 DNA: TGCAGCGTTGCGGTACAGGTATCGGGGGAAGCTTTCTTT; CDR3 protein: CSVAVQVSGEAFF; clone size: few; D gene: -; J gene: TRBJ1-1; V gene: TRBV29-1
CDR3 DNA: TGTGCCAGCAGCCAAGATTGGGCGGATACGCAGTATTTT; CDR3 protein: CASSQDWADTQYF; clone size: -; D gene: -; J gene: TRBJ2-3; V gene: TRBV14
CDR3 DNA: TGCAGCGTTGAGTTGGTCAGTGGGGAGACCCAGTACTTC; CDR3 protein: CSVELVSGETQYF; clone size: -; D gene: -; J gene: TRBJ2-5; V gene: TRBV29-1
CDR3 DNA: TGTGCCAGCCTCCAAACCCCGGACAGAAACACTGAAGCTTTCTTT; CDR3 protein: CASLQTPDRNTEAFF; clone size: -; D gene: -; J gene: TRBJ1-1; V gene: TRBV25-1
CDR3 DNA: TGCGCCAGCAGCTTTAGCCCGACAGATACGCAGTATTTT; CDR3 protein: CASSFSPTDTQYF; clone size: -; D gene: -; J gene: TRBJ2-3; V gene: TRBV5-1
CDR3 DNA: TGTGCCAGTAGAGGGGATACAGATACGCAGTATTTT; CDR3 protein: CASRGDTDTQYF; clone size: -; D gene: -; J gene: TRBJ2-3; V gene: TRBV19
CDR3 DNA: TGCGCCAGCAGCGACCGACAGGGATCGTACCAAGAGACCCAGTACTTC; CDR3 protein: CASSDRQGSYQETQYF; clone size: few; D gene: TRBD1; J gene: TRBJ2-5; V gene: TRBV5-1
CDR3 DNA: TGTGCCAGCAGCCGTCGGGCTAACTATGGCTACACCTTC; CDR3 protein: CASSRRANYGYTF; clone size: -; D gene: -; J gene: TRBJ1-2; V gene: TRBV6-5
CDR3 DNA: TGTGCCAGCAGCGCGGCCGGGACAGGGTCCACCGGGGAGCTGTTTTTT; CDR3 protein: CASSAAGTGSTGELFF; clone size: -; D gene: TRBD1; J gene: TRBJ2-2; V gene: TRBV9
CDR3 DNA: TGCACCAGCAACCCCAAGAACAGGGAGAACACTGAAGCTTTCTTT; CDR3 protein: CTSNPKNRENTEAFF; clone size: -; D gene: -; J gene: TRBJ1-1; V gene: TRBV1
CDR3 DNA: TGTGCCAGCAGCCATTCTTGGCCAGCTGAAGCTTTCTTT; CDR3 protein: CASSHSWPAEAFF; clone size: few; D gene: -; J gene: TRBJ1-1; V gene: TRBV14
CDR3 DNA: TGTGCCAGCAGCACGGACAGGGCTCATACGCAGTATTTT; CDR3 protein: CASSTDRAHTQYF; clone size: few; D gene: TRBD1; J gene: TRBJ2-3; V gene: TRBV5-6
CDR3 DNA: TGCAGCGTGAGTCAGGGCCCGGATACGCAGTATTTT; CDR3 protein: CSVSQGPDTQYF; clone size: few; D gene: -; J gene: TRBJ2-3; V gene: TRBV29-1
CDR3 DNA: TGCGCCAGCAGCCAAGACCCACTAGCGGGGGACACCGGGGAGCTGTTTTTT; CDR3 protein: CASSQDPLAGDTGELFF; clone size: few; D gene: TRBD2; J gene: TRBJ2-2; V gene: TRBV4-3
CDR3 DNA: TGTGCCAGCAGCCCCCGGACGGGTGCGGGGTTCGGCGGGGAGCTGTTTTTT; CDR3 protein: CASSPRTGAGFGGELFF; clone size: -; D gene: -; J gene: TRBJ2-2; V gene: TRBV7-6
CDR3 DNA: TGTGCCAGCAGCTTCGGAAATAATTCACCCCTCCACTTT; CDR3 protein: CASSFGNNSPLHF; clone size: -; D gene: -; J gene: TRBJ1-6; V gene: TRBV7-9
CDR3 DNA: TGTGCCAGCAGCTTAGACAGATACGAGCAGTACTTC; CDR3 protein: CASSLDRYEQYF; clone size: few; D gene: -; J gene: TRBJ2-7; V gene: TRBV11-2
CDR3 DNA: TGCGCCAGCAGCCAAGATGGGCAGCCCACCTACGAGCAGTACTTC; CDR3 protein: CASSQDGQPTYEQYF; clone size: -; D gene: -; J gene: TRBJ2-7; V gene: TRBV4-1
CDR3 DNA: TGCGCCAGCGTTCCCTCGGGACCTATCACTGAAGCTTTCTTT; CDR3 protein: CASVPSGPITEAFF; clone size: -; D gene: -; J gene: TRBJ1-1; V gene: TRBV4-1
CDR3 DNA: TGTGCCAGCACCGGACAGGCACAAGAGACCCAGTACTTC; CDR3 protein: CASTGQAQETQYF; clone size: few; D gene: TRBD1; J gene: TRBJ2-5; V gene: TRBV2
CDR3 DNA: TGTGCCAGCAGCTCAGGGACAGGTGCTGGGGCCAACGTCCTGACTTTC; CDR3 protein: CASSSGTGAGANVLTF; clone size: -; D gene: TRBD1; J gene: TRBJ2-6; V gene: TRBV7-2
CDR3 DNA: TGTGCCAGCAGACCCCCCGGGGGGATGAACACTGAAGCTTTCTTT; CDR3 protein: CASRPPGGMNTEAFF; clone size: -; D gene: -; J gene: TRBJ1-1; V gene: TRBV9
CDR3 DNA: TGTGCCTGGAGTATAACAGAGAATCAGCCCCAGCATTTT; CDR3 protein: CAWSITENQPQHF; clone size: few; D gene: -; J gene: TRBJ1-5; V gene: TRBV30
CDR3 DNA: TGTGCCTGGACAACAGGGAGGACTGAAGCTTTCTTT; CDR3 protein: CAWTTGRTEAFF; clone size: few; D gene: -; J gene: TRBJ1-1; V gene: TRBV30
CDR3 DNA: TGTGCCAGCAGCGTAGAGGGACTGGCCTACGAGCAGTACTTC; CDR3 protein: CASSVEGLAYEQYF; clone size: once; D gene: -; J gene: TRBJ2-7; V gene: TRBV9
CDR3 DNA: TGTGCCAGCAGTTTCGGACTAGCGCAGTATTTT; CDR3 protein: CASSFGLAQYF; clone size: few; D gene: TRBD2; J gene: TRBJ2-3; V gene: TRBV27
CDR3 DNA: TGTGCCAGCAGTATACTAGCCGGAGAGACCCAGTACTTC; CDR3 protein: CASSILAGETQYF; clone size: -; D gene: -; J gene: TRBJ2-5; V gene: TRBV9
CDR3 DNA: TGTGCCAGCAGCCCCGGGACTGGCATCTCCTACGAGCAGTACTTC; CDR3 protein: CASSPGTGISYEQYF; clone size: few; D gene: -; J gene: TRBJ2-7; V gene: TRBV6-5
CDR3 DNA: TGTGCCAGCAGCGTAGGGGCGGGAGGGCCCAATGAGCAGTTCTTC; CDR3 protein: CASSVGAGGPNEQFF; clone size: -; D gene: TRBD2; J gene: TRBJ2-1; V gene: TRBV9
CDR3 DNA: TGTGCCATCTCGGCATTCTCCTACGAGCAGTACTTC; CDR3 protein: CAISAFSYEQYF; clone size: -; D gene: -; J gene: TRBJ2-7; V gene: TRBV10-3
CDR3 DNA: TGTGCCAGCAGCTCGACACGGGGGGAAGCTTTCTTT; CDR3 protein: CASSSTRGEAFF; clone size: -; D gene: -; J gene: TRBJ1-1; V gene: TRBV7-8
CDR3 DNA: TGTGCCAGTAGTATCGGCAGGGAGGTCGGTGGCTACACCTTC; CDR3 protein: CASSIGREVGGYTF; clone size: few; D gene: -; J gene: TRBJ1-2; V gene: TRBV19
CDR3 DNA: TGTGCCAGCAGCCATATAAACCGGGACACCGACGAAGCTTTCTTT; CDR3 protein: CASSHINRDTDEAFF; clone size: -; D gene: -; J gene: TRBJ1-1; V gene: TRBV7-9
CDR3 DNA: TGCAGCGTTGCTGAAACTTTATATACGCAGTATTTT; CDR3 protein: CSVAETLYTQYF; clone size: few; D gene: -; J gene: TRBJ2-3; V gene: TRBV29-1
CDR3 DNA: TGTGCCAGCAGCCCCGGACTAGCGGGAAGCAAAGGTAATGAGCAGTTCTTC; CDR3 protein: CASSPGLAGSKGNEQFF; clone size: -; D gene: TRBD2; J gene: TRBJ2-1; V gene: TRBV11-3
CDR3 DNA: TGCGCCAGCAGCCAAGATGGGCTAGCGGGGGCGATGAGCTCCTACGAGCAGTACTTC; CDR3 protein: CASSQDGLAGAMSSYEQYF; clone size: -; D gene: TRBD2; J gene: TRBJ2-7; V gene: TRBV4-1
CDR3 DNA: TGTGCCAGCTCACCACGTCTGCTGGCTAGCACTGAAGCTTTCTTT; CDR3 protein: CASSPRLLASTEAFF; clone size: -; D gene: -; J gene: TRBJ1-1; V gene: TRBV18
CDR3 DNA: TGTGCCAGCAGCCCCGAAACTAGCGGGGGGCGCACAGATACGCAGTATTTT; CDR3 protein: CASSPETSGGRTDTQYF; clone size: few; D gene: TRBD2; J gene: TRBJ2-3; V gene: TRBV14
CDR3 DNA: TGTGCCGTCGGGACAATGCGCCGTGAAGCTTTCTTT; CDR3 protein: CAVGTMRREAFF; clone size: few; D gene: -; J gene: TRBJ1-1; V gene: TRBV19
CDR3 DNA: TGTGCCACCAGCCCACGATCAGCGCCCGGGGAGACCCAGTACTTC; CDR3 protein: CATSPRSAPGETQYF; clone size: -; D gene: -; J gene: TRBJ2-5; V gene: TRBV15
CDR3 DNA: TGCAGCGTTGAGTCGGGTAACTATGGCTACACCTTC; CDR3 protein: CSVESGNYGYTF; clone size: few; D gene: -; J gene: TRBJ1-2; V gene: TRBV29-1
CDR3 DNA: TGTGCCAGCAGCGTAGGATGGGGGCAGAACACTGAAGCTTTCTTT; CDR3 protein: CASSVGWGQNTEAFF; clone size: -; D gene: -; J gene: TRBJ1-1; V gene: TRBV9